This TCR beta chain was captured by sequencing in a study of response to subunit inactivated influenza vaccine. Germline CDR1 is SGHTA and CDR2 is FQGNSA. The CDR3 loop spans 13 amino acids. V lost 3 bases and J 0 bases, leaving 3 bases between the germline ends. Each CDR3 protein is one row after TCRdb ran MiXCR on the RT-PCR reads. The sample consists of around 200,000 distinct CDR3 sequences, 9.2% of them appearing once. Ten or more counts support this clonotype. The sample in question was non-naive T cells sorted from PBMCs, obtained on the day of vaccination. The source is a man between 50 and 59 years old who received an inactivated influenza vaccine. The chain uses TRBV7-2 and TRBJ2-1; D not certain. CDR3 sequence reads: CASSFNSYNEQFF. Written as DNA, the CDR3 is TGTGCCAGCAGCTTCAACTCCTACAATGAGCAGTTCTTC.